This T cell receptor beta chain was recorded in a study of cytomegalovirus exposure and HLA in healthy donors. Study details: Out of about 170 million T cells, an earlier analysis found roughly 110 million unique TCR beta sequences in total.

Note on this clone: Its specificity is unknown.

Primers for the PCR totalled 60 Vbeta and 13 Jbeta. Sequencing was performed with immunoSEQ multiplex PCR; in TCRdb, only in-frame clones are kept and a portion is missing. The data show fewer than 200,000 clones, roughly 74% seen once. Regarding the study as a whole: It was only CMV serostatus that was available as immune exposure information.

The trim removed 4 bases at V and 1 base at J, leaving 5 bases unmatched. This CDR3 is built from 15 residues. CDR1 and CDR2 from the germline V gene are LNHDA and SQIVND (reference sequence). This clonotype was sampled from a female donor in good health and CMV-seronegative. What was sequenced was PBMCs. This chain uses TRBV19 with TRBJ1-1; 8 positions match TRBD1. In nucleotides, the CDR3 is TGTGCCAGTAGTACATCCGGGACAGGGAACACTGAAGCTTTCTTT. Its translation is CASSTSGTGNTEAFF.